The 21 T cell receptor beta chains in this list originate from one sample, sequenced in a study of blood T cell repertoires in COVID-19. The protocol was immunoSEQ multiplex PCR, while the TCRdb copy is restricted to in-frame clones and leaves out a portion. The sample gives about 200,000 clones, roughly 85% of which show up once; about 5% is in the top ten. Sequenced sample: peripheral blood. The receptors originated from an elderly woman with acute or convalescent COVID-19.

Comment on this clone: Other nucleotide sequences from this sample produce the same CDR3. This sequence joins TRBV28 and TRBJ2-6; unclear D gene. With 7 bases removed from V and 0 bases from J, the gap between germline ends came to 7 bases. The germline V gene has CDR1 MDHEN and CDR2 SYDVKM. The CDR3 covers 14 residues. CDR3 region: CASTRSSGANVLTF. CDR3 DNA: TGTGCCAGCACTCGGAGCTCTGGGGCCAACGTCCTGACTTTC.

V gene TRBV7-2 combines with J gene TRBJ2-1; D remains ambiguous. Germline V gene lookup returns CDR1 SGHTA and CDR2 FQGNSA. Trimming cost V 3 bases and J 4 bases, with 7 bases left between them. CDR3 length equals 13 residues. The CDR3 region is CASSLRVYNEQFF. CDR3 DNA sequence: TGTGCCAGCAGCTTGCGTGTTTACAATGAGCAGTTCTTC.

The chain links TRBV7-2 to TRBJ1-1, with TRBD1 matching 8 bases. With 4 bases clipped from V and 1 base from J, the junction kept 5 bases outside the gene matches. Germline V gene sequence: CDR1 SGHTA, CDR2 FQGNSA. The length of the CDR3 is 15 residues. CDR3 region: CASSSQGAPNTEAFF. CDR3 DNA sequence: TGTGCCAGCAGCTCCCAGGGGGCACCGAACACTGAAGCTTTCTTT.

This clone was detected once. The gene calls are TRBV7-9 and TRBJ1-1; D call uncertain. CDR3 size: 14 residues. Germline lookup yields CDR1 SEHNR and CDR2 FQNEAQ (reference sequence). The ends were cut back, 2 bases at V and 1 base at J, with 8 bases in the middle. The CDR3 protein is CASSLLAENTEAFF. In DNA, the CDR3 is TGTGCCAGCAGCTTATTGGCAGAGAACACTGAAGCTTTCTTT.

This chain links TRBV9 with TRBJ2-7, with D possibly TRBD2 on 5 matching bases. The V end lost 0 bases, the J end lost 2 bases, and 15 bases lay between the germline ends. CDR3 size: 16 residues. Germline CDR1 reads SGDLS; CDR2 reads YYNGEE. Written as DNA, the CDR3 is TGTGCCAGCAGCGTAGGGAAAACACGGGGAGCCTACGAGCAGTACTTC. Translated: CASSVGKTRGAYEQYF.

The chain couples TRBV18 to TRBJ1-5, with D perhaps TRBD1 (6 bases). Between the trimmed V and J ends, which lost 5 bases and 3 bases, there was a span of 11 bases. The CDR3 is made up of 14 amino acids. CDR1 and CDR2 (germline): KGHSH, LQKENI. The CDR3 loop is CASSYGQPNQPQHF. CDR3 sequence (DNA): TGTGCCAGCTCATATGGACAGCCCAATCAGCCCCAGCATTTT.

The V call is TRBV23-1, the J call TRBJ2-7; 11 nucleotides align to TRBD1. TRBV23-1 is reported as an ORF; its role is uncertain. Trimming at V came to 6 bases and at J to 3 bases, leaving 10 bases not matched to a gene. This CDR3 contains 16 residues. CDR3 nucleotides: TGCGCCAGCAGGCACACCCGGACAGGGGGCCTCTACGAGCAGTACTTC. Residues: CASRHTRTGGLYEQYF.

V is TRBV27 and J is TRBJ2-3, with 9 positions matching TRBD1. This CDR3 contains 16 residues. Germline V gives CDR1 MNHEY, CDR2 SMNVEV (reference sequence). V dropped 3 bases and J dropped 2; count of bases not matched to a gene: 6. The DNA for the CDR3 is TGTGCCAGCAGTTTCGCGGGACAGGGTCCCACAGATACGCAGTATTTT. This encodes CASSFAGQGPTDTQYF.

The chain recombines TRBV9 with TRBJ1-1; tentative D call: TRBD1 (5 bases). Trimming cost V 4 bases and J 5 bases, with 15 bases left between them. CDR3 length: 14 amino acids. Per germline, CDR1 SGDLS and CDR2 YYNGEE. The DNA for the CDR3 is TGTGCCAGCAGCCCCCGGCAGGGATGGACTGAAGCTTTCTTT. As protein: CASSPRQGWTEAFF. Drawing the rest from reference TRBV9 and TRBJ1-1, the complete variable domain is DSGVTQTPKHLITATGQRVTLRCSPRSGDLSVYWYQQSLDQGLQFLIQYYNGEERAKGNILERFSAQQFPDLHSELNLSSLELGDSALYFCASSPRQGWTEAFFGQGTRLTVV.

This clone was seen just once. The CDR3 here is CATDLGQGHSGNTIYF. The CDR3 DNA sequence: TGTGCAACCGATTTGGGACAGGGGCACTCTGGAAACACCATATATTTT. The chain carries TRBV6-6 and TRBJ1-3, with TRBD1 matching over 10 bases. CDR3 length: 16 residues. Germline V gene sequence: CDR1 MNHNY, CDR2 SVGAGI (reference sequence).

The chain combines TRBV19 with TRBJ2-3, with TRBD2 matching 13 bases. The V and J ends lost 9 bases and 0 bases, in that order; junction bases with no gene match: 6. The CDR3 loop spans 16 amino acids. CDR1 and CDR2 from the germline V gene are LNHDA and SQIVND (reference sequence). The CDR3 sequence: CARRGLAGLSTDTQYF. For the CDR3, the DNA is TGTGCCAGACGGGGACTAGCGGGATTAAGCACAGATACGCAGTATTTT.

The chain uses TRBV6-5 and TRBJ2-7, with 11 bases fitting TRBD1. J gave up 7 bases and V 5 bases, and 7 bases lay outside the gene matches. Germline CDR1 reads MNHEY; CDR2 reads SVGAGI. There are 14 residues in the CDR3. CDR3 nucleotide sequence: TGTGCCAGCAGTCACCGGACAGGGGGCAGAGAGCAGTACTTC. It encodes CASSHRTGGREQYF.

V usage is TRBV12-5 and J usage is TRBJ1-5; D not certain. V lost 2 bases, J lost 4 bases, and 6 bases lay in between. Germline V gene data show CDR1 as LGHNT and CDR2 as FRNRAP. The CDR3 sequence is 13 residues long. CDR3 nucleotides: TGTGCTAGTGGTTTGCGGGGTAATCAGCCCCAGCATTTT. Translated, it gives CASGLRGNQPQHF.

This clone was recorded only once. The gene calls are TRBV12-3 or TRBV12-4 and TRBJ1-4, with no clear D. Trimming left V 4 bases short and J 10 bases short, with 10 bases between. There are 12 residues in the CDR3. CDR3 DNA: TGTGCCAGCAGTTCGGCGGTAAGAAAACTGTTTTTT. Protein product: CASSSAVRKLFF.

V usage is TRBV14 and J usage is TRBJ1-1; D is perhaps TRBD1 (5 bases). CDR3 size: 13 residues. CDR1 and CDR2 (germline): SGHDN, FVKESK. With 4 bases removed from V and 8 bases from J, the gap between germline ends came to 14 bases. This CDR3 is CASSRGVGREAFF. The CDR3 bases are TGTGCCAGCAGCCGGGGGGTGGGCAGGGAAGCTTTCTTT.

This chain connects TRBV5-1 to TRBJ2-2; perhaps TRBD2 as D (5 bases). This CDR3 has 16 amino acids. Germline V lookup: CDR1 SGHRS, CDR2 YFSETQ. Deletions cut 4 bases from V and 1 base from J, with 14 bases between. CDR3 nucleotide sequence: TGCGCCAGCAGCGCCGAGGGCGGGTTGAACACCGGGGAGCTGTTTTTT. Translating it yields CASSAEGGLNTGELFF.

This chain joins TRBV20-1 and TRBJ2-7; D is unresolved. Trimming stripped 3 bases from V and 2 bases from J, with 14 bases between. The CDR3 is 14 residues long. From germline, CDR1 is DFQATT and CDR2 SNEGSKA (reference sequence). CDR3 sequence reads: CSASSIHLPYEQYF. In nucleotides, the CDR3 is TGCAGTGCTAGTTCTATTCACCTTCCCTACGAGCAGTACTTC.

V usage is TRBV29-1 and J usage is TRBJ1-2; 7 bases are a match to TRBD1. The trim removed 6 bases at V and 5 bases at J, leaving 6 bases unmatched. CDR3 length equals 12 residues. Germline-derived CDR1 and CDR2 are SQVTM and ANQGSEA. The CDR3 reads CSVLQGTYGYTF. The CDR3 region has the DNA TGCAGCGTGCTACAGGGGACTTATGGCTACACCTTC.

This chain uses TRBV18 with TRBJ1-1; possibly TRBD1 for D (5 bases). The CDR3 has 13 residues. Trimming removed 7 bases at V and 0 bases at J, with 9 bases between. Germline V CDR1 and CDR2: KGHSH, LQKENI. The CDR3 region is CASFLTVNTEAFF. CDR3 in DNA: TGTGCCAGCTTCTTGACAGTGAACACTGAAGCTTTCTTT.

This sequence joins TRBV7-2 and TRBJ2-1; TRBD2 matches 14 bases. The CDR3 runs to 15 residues. After removal of 4 bases from V and 9 bases from J, the junction contained 5 bases not matched to a gene. Per the germline V gene, CDR1 is SGHTA and CDR2 is FQGNSA. CDR3 DNA: TGTGCCAGCAGCTCCTTTGGGACTAGCGGGAGTGAGCAGTTCTTC. Its translation is CASSSFGTSGSEQFF. Looking up the rest from reference TRBV7-2 and TRBJ2-1 gives the full variable domain: GAGVSQSPSNKVTEKGKDVELRCDPISGHTALYWYRQSLGQGLEFLIYFQGNSAPDKSGLPSDRFSAERTGGSVSTLTIQRTQQEDSAVYLCASSSFGTSGSEQFFGPGTRLTVL.

The rearrangement joins TRBV10-3 to TRBJ2-1; 10 positions agree with TRBD2. The CDR3 is made up of 16 amino acids. The V segment lost 2 bases and the J segment 5 bases; nucleotides outside the gene matches: 6. Germline V gives CDR1 ENHRY, CDR2 SYGVKD. The CDR3 region is CAISEGASGRDNEQFF. CDR3 in DNA: TGTGCCATCAGTGAGGGGGCTAGCGGGAGAGACAATGAGCAGTTCTTC.